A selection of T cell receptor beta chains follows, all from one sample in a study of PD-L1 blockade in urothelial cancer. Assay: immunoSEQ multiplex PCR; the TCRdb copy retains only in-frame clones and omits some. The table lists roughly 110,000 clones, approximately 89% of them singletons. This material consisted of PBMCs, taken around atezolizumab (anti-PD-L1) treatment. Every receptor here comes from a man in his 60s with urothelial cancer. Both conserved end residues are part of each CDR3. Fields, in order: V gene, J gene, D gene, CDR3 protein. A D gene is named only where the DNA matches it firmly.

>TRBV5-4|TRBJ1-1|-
CASSLGGAGTEAFF
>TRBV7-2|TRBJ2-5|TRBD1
CASSLGPGTGGAKTQYF
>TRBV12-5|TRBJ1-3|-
CASGSEGNTIYF
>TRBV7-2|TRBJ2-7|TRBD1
CASSSGQGSYEQYF
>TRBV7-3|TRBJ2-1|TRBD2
CASRLGTSGSGEQFF
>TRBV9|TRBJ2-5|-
CASSVGTGDPQETQYF
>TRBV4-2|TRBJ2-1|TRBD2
CASSQTTSGGAAYNEQFF
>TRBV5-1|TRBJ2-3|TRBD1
CASSLGQGKGDTQYF
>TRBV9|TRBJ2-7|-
CASSVGSGVTYEQYF
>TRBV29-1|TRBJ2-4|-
CSALAKNIQYF
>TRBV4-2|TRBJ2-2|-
CASSQIIGGTNTGELFF
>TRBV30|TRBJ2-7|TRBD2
CAWSLAAYEQYF
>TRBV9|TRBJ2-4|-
CASSASGTPLAKNIQYF
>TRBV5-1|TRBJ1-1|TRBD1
CASSIETGGDTEAFF
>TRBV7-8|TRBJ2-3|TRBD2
CASSLAGRVGSDTQYF
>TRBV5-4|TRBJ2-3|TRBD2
CASSLAGVYTDTQYF
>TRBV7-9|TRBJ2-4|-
CASSQGQKENIQYF
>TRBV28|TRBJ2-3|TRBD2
CASSLSAGYTDTQYF
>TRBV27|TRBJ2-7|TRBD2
CASSLASGGPSYEQYF
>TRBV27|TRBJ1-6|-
CASSSEYNSPLHF
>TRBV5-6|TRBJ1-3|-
CASSLGAVSGDTIYF
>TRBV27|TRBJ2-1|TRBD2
CASRPGLALGEQFF
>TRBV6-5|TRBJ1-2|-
CASTAAGRSNYGYTF
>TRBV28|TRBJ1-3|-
CASSSLGNTIYF
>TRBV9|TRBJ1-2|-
CASSVGTAGGYGYTF
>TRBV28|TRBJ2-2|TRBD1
CASSGQGAVTGELFF
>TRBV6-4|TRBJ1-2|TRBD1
CASSDATDRAYGYTF
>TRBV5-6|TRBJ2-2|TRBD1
CASSRQGWTGELFF
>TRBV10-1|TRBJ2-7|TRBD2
CATRLADHYEQYF
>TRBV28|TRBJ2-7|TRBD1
CASTAVDRGQEQYF
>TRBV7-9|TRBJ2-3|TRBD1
CASSLAPGTGWADTQYF
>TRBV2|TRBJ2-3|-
CASSYTDTQYF
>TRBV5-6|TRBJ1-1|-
CASSPGANTEAFF
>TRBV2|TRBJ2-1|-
CASSLLTGSSIYVF
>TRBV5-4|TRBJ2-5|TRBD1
CASSLAGTGMETQYF
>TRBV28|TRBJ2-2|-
CASRRGGIGELFF
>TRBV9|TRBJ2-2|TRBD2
CASSADRGLAGVTSGELFF
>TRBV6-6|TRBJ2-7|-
CASSYLTSYEQYF
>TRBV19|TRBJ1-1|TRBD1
CASSFRTGLGTEAFF
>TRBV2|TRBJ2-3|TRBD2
CASGRGGPTDTQYF
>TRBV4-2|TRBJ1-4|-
CASSQGSRDEKLFF
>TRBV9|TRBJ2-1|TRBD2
CASSVSGSGYNEQFF
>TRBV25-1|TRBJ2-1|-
CASSDSTSIDRYNEQFF
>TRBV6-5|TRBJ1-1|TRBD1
CASSQDNRGRGEAFF
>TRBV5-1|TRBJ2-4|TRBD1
CASSLLIGQGARSGKNIQYF
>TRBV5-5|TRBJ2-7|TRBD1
CASSLVVGQAYEQYF
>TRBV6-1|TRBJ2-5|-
CASSERGGETQYF
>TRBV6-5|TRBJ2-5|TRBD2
CASSYRLADQETQYF
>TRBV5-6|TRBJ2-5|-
CASSLAGGLQETQYF
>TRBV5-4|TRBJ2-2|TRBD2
CASSPGTSGSLAGELFF
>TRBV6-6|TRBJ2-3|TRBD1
CASRDRGRRLDTQYF
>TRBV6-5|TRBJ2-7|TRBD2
CASRTGLAGAYEQYF
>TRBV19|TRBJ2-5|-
CASSIDGGARETQYF
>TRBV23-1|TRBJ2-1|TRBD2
CASSQSFSGRARIDEQFF
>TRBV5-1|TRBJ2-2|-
CASSTRTANTGELFF
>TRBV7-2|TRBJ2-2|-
CASSLAGGGELFF
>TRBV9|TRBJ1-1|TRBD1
CASSGPGGLTEAFF
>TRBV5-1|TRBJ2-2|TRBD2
CASRGTSGNTGELFF